The source of this T cell receptor (beta chain) is a study of blood T cell repertoires in COVID-19. Study in general: COVID-19 samples from acute and convalescent phases originated in the United States, Italy and Spain. Sources were T cells, B-cell-depleted T cells, or PBMCs; the material itself was cDNA or gDNA.

The CDR3 totals 16 residues. The V end lost 5 bases, the J end lost 0 bases, and 11 bases lay between the germline ends. Germline CDR1 and CDR2: MDHEN and SYDVKM. Per the authors' pipeline: Estimation of nucleated cell counts relied on the amplification of reference gene primers. Generated by immunoSEQ multiplex PCR, the TCRdb table keeps only in-frame clones and is missing some. D and trimming were read from the DNA, whereas the V and J calls and clone size are those reported in that table. The data hold approximately 85,000 clones, with 90% observed a single time. The V gene is TRBV28, the J gene TRBJ1-6; D remains ambiguous. This receptor was identified in a woman between 45 and 65 years old in a cohort sampled during active COVID-19. Sequenced: peripheral blood. CDR3 coding DNA: TGTGCCAGCAGTGCTTTACAGAGCTCCTATAATTCACCCCTCCACTTT. Its translation is CASSALQSSYNSPLHF.